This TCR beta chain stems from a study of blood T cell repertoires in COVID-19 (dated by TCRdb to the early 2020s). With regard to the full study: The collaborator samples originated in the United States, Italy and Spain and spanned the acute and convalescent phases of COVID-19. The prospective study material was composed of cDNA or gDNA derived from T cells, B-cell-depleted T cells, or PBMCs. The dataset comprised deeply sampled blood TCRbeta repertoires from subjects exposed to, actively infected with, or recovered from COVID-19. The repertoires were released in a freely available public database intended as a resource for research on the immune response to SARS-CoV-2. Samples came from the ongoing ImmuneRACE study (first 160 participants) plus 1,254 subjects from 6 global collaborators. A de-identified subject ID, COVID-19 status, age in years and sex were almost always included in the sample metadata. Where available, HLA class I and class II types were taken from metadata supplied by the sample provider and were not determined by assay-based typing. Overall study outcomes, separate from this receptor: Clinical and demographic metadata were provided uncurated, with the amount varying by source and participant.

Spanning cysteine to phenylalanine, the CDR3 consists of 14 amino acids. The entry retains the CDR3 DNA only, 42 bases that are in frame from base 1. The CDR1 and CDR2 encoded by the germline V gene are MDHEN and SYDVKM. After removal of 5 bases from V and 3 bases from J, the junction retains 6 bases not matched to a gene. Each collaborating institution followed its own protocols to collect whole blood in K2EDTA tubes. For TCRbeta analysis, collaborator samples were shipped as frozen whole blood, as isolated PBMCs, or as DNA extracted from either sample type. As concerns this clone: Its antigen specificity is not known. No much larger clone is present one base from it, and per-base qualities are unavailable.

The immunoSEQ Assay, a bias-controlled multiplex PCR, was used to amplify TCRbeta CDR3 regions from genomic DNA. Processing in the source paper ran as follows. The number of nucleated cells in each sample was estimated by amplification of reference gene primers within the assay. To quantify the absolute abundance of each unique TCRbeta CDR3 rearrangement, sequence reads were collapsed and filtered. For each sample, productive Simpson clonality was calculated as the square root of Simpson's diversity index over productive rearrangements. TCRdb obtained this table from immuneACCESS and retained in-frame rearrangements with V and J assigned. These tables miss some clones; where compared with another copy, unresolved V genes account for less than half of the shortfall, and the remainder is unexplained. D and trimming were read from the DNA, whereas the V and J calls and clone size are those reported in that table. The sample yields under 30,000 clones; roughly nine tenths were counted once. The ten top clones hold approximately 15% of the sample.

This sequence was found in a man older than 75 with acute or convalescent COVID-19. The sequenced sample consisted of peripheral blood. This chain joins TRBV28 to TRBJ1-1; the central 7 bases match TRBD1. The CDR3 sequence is CASSLTGVDTEAFF. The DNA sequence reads TGTGCCAGCAGTCTAACAGGGGTGGACACTGAAGCTTTCTTT.